Presented here are 15 T cell receptor beta chains from one specimen sequenced in a study of blood T cell repertoires in COVID-19. The repertoire was sequenced with immunoSEQ multiplex PCR; TCRdb's copy has only in-frame clones and lacks some. The sample carries 35,000 to 45,000 clones, about 88% recorded once. The sample taken for sequencing was peripheral blood. All receptors come from a man aged 55 to 70 with active COVID-19.

V usage is TRBV10-3 and J usage is TRBJ1-2, with D unclear. V was shortened by 6 bases and J by 6 bases, with 17 bases between the two germline ends. The CDR3 is 14 residues long. CDR1 is ENHRY and CDR2 is SYGVKD in the germline V gene. The CDR3 protein is CAIRGSGGKNGYTF. CDR3 nucleotides: TGTGCCATCAGGGGGTCGGGAGGGAAGAATGGCTACACCTTC.

The chain uses TRBV5-4 and TRBJ2-1, with TRBD2 matching 11 bases. V was clipped by 1 base and J by 7 bases; unmatched bases: 4. From germline, CDR1 is SGHNT and CDR2 YYREEE (reference sequence). This CDR3 contains 15 residues. Here the CDR3 reads CASSLTSGRINEQFF. In DNA, the CDR3 is TGTGCCAGCAGCTTGACTAGCGGGAGAATTAATGAGCAGTTCTTC.

V gene TRBV6-5 combines with J gene TRBJ2-5; unclear D gene. Germline CDR1 is MNHEY and CDR2 is SVGAGI. This CDR3 has 12 amino acids. V was pared by 4 bases and J by 2 bases, with 5 bases between. As DNA, the CDR3 is TGTGCCAGCAGTTCCATTCAAGAGACCCAGTACTTC. Its protein product is CASSSIQETQYF.

This clone was detected once. This chain connects TRBV5-6 to TRBJ1-1; D is undetermined. Trimming shortened V by 4 bases and J by 7 bases, and 11 bases separated the two germline ends. The CDR3 is made up of 12 amino acids. Per germline, CDR1 SGHDT and CDR2 YYEEEE. The CDR3 region has the DNA TGTGCCAGCAGCAAGTACGGTGGTGAAGCTTTCTTT. It yields the protein CASSKYGGEAFF.

The rearrangement links TRBV18 to TRBJ2-7, with 14 bases identical to TRBD2. The CDR3 runs to 16 residues. The V gene end was trimmed by 3 bases and the J gene end by 5 bases; junction bases not matched to a gene: 6. Germline loops: CDR1 KGHSH, CDR2 LQKENI. The DNA for the CDR3 is TGTGCCAGCTCACCTTGGGGGACTAGCGGGAGAAACGAGCAGTACTTC. It yields the protein CASSPWGTSGRNEQYF.

The chain uses TRBV2 and TRBJ2-7, with TRBD2 matching over 11 bases. In germline, CDR1 is SNHLY, CDR2 FYNNEI. The CDR3 spans 14 residues. J gave up 3 bases and V 4 bases, and 2 bases lay outside the gene matches. CDR3 nucleotides: TGTGCCAGCAGTGGTAGCGGGAGGGTCTACGAGCAGTACTTC. Translated: CASSGSGRVYEQYF.

The rearrangement joins TRBV10-2 to TRBJ2-7; possibly TRBD1 for D (6 bases). The CDR3 is 14 amino acids. Trimming left V 3 bases short and J 7 bases short, with 16 bases between. Germline values: CDR1 WSHSY, CDR2 SAAADI. The CDR3 is CASSDVAGAWEQYF. Written as DNA, the CDR3 is TGCGCCAGCAGTGACGTGGCAGGGGCTTGGGAGCAGTACTTC.

In its sample, this clone was seen once. This chain links TRBV5-1 with TRBJ2-3, with 10 nucleotides matching TRBD1. V dropped 0 bases and J dropped 2; count of bases not matched to a gene: 3. The germline V gene has CDR1 SGHRS and CDR2 YFSETQ. This CDR3 has 16 residues. This CDR3 reads CASSLGTGGITDTQYF. For the CDR3, the DNA is TGCGCCAGCAGCTTGGGGACAGGGGGGATCACAGATACGCAGTATTTT.

The chain carries TRBV19 and TRBJ2-5, with TRBD2 matching 11 bases. V gave up 6 bases and J gave up 3 bases; unmatched junction bases: 15. This CDR3 is built from 18 residues. Germline assignment: CDR1 LNHDA and CDR2 SQIVND (reference sequence). DNA for the CDR3: TGTGCCAGTAGCAACGCGCTATTCCTAGCGGGAGGTGAAGAGACCCAGTACTTC. This codes for CASSNALFLAGGEETQYF.

The chain uses TRBV3-1 (or the pseudogene TRBV3-2) and TRBJ1-3; 8 positions agree with TRBD1. Unmatched junction bases numbered 4, after V lost 4 bases and J lost 2 bases. Looked up from germline, CDR1 is LGHDT and CDR2 is YNNKEL (reference sequence). The CDR3 has 15 residues. The CDR3 sequence: CASSPTTGAGNTIYF. Here the CDR3 DNA reads TGTGCCAGCAGCCCGACGACAGGGGCTGGAAACACCATATATTTT.

The chain joins TRBV10-3 to TRBJ2-3; 16 bases match TRBD2. V dropped 6 bases and J dropped 0; count of bases not matched to a gene: 9. The length of the CDR3 is 19 residues. Germline V gives CDR1 ENHRY, CDR2 SYGVKD. The CDR3 DNA follows: TGTGCCATCAGGTCCTCCGGGACTAGCGGGAGGGCTAGCACAGATACGCAGTATTTT. Translating gives CAIRSSGTSGRASTDTQYF.

The gene calls are TRBV10-3 and TRBJ2-3; TRBD2 agrees at 7 bases. Trimming removed 8 bases from V and 0 bases from J; junction bases left unmatched: 5. The CDR3 totals 14 residues. Germline lookup yields CDR1 ENHRY and CDR2 SYGVKD. CDR3 in amino acids: CAIGRGGSTDTQYF. CDR3 coding DNA: TGTGCCATCGGGAGGGGCGGGAGCACAGATACGCAGTATTTT.

V and J are TRBV18 and TRBJ2-4, with D possibly being TRBD1 (5 bases). The germline V gene has CDR1 KGHSH and CDR2 LQKENI. Trimming shortened V by 0 bases and J by 7 bases, and 13 bases separated the two germline ends. This CDR3 contains 15 residues. DNA for the CDR3: TGTGCCAGCTCACCACCGGTCAGGGTTGGGAACATTCAGTACTTC. Protein sequence: CASSPPVRVGNIQYF.

This clone was seen once. The rearrangement uses TRBV14 and TRBJ1-1, with TRBD1 matching 9 bases. The CDR3 totals 18 residues. Germline-derived CDR1 and CDR2 are SGHDN and FVKESK. Trimming took 1 base from V and 0 from J; bases not matched to a gene: 9. In DNA form, the CDR3 reads TGTGCCAGCAGCCAAGTCGGACAGGGGTTTAACATGAACACTGAAGCTTTCTTT. It codes for CASSQVGQGFNMNTEAFF.

The chain combines TRBV3-1 (or the pseudogene TRBV3-2) with TRBJ2-3; D possibly corresponds to TRBD2 (6 bases). Trimming cost V 3 bases and J 8 bases, with 15 bases left between them. Germline assignment: CDR1 LGHDT and CDR2 YNNKEL (reference sequence). This CDR3 spans 14 amino acids. CDR3 protein: CASSQGDFPRTQYF. The CDR3 DNA is TGTGCCAGCAGCCAGGGGGACTTCCCGCGTACGCAGTATTTT.